This TCR beta chain was identified in a study of blood T cell repertoires in COVID-19. For the study at large: Researchers got acute and convalescent COVID-19 samples from the United States, Italy and Spain. T cells, B-cell-depleted T cells, or PBMCs supplied cDNA or gDNA.

This CDR3 spans 14 amino acids. Between the trimmed V and J ends, which lost 5 bases and 1 base, there was a span of 12 bases. The germline V gene has CDR1 SGHNT and CDR2 YYREEE (reference sequence). Produced via immunoSEQ multiplex PCR; TCRdb's table is partial and in-frame only. The table lists under 500,000 clones, approximately 92% of them singletons, with 1.1% in the top ten. Participant-given clinical history determined each cohort assignment. Each recovered donor of Cohort 3 presented with two negative PCRs, clearance, or symptom resolution. Sequencing was done on a sample of PBMCs or T cells enriched from blood (not recorded which). V is TRBV5-4 and J is TRBJ1-1, with D possibly TRBD1 on 5 matching bases. This receptor was taken from a man under 40 who had recovered from COVID-19. In nucleotides, the CDR3 is TGTGCCAGCAGTTGGGACTTGGGGAACACTGAAGCTTTCTTT. As protein: CASSWDLGNTEAFF.